This passage covers 12 T cell receptor beta chains from one sample sequenced in a study of T cells in Graves' hyperthyroidism and ophthalmopathy. Amplified TCR beta CDR3 regions came from RNA transcripts. A set of HTBI primers served as the primers for a first-round RT-PCR of the TCR CDR3. TCRdb analysed the multiplex PCR reads with MiXCR anew, one entry per CDR3 protein. The sample lists 450,000 to 650,000 distinct CDR3 sequences, 14% occurring once. Sample: blood. All receptors come from a woman younger than 35 with Graves' ophthalmopathy.

This clonotype was seen repeatedly, ten times or more. The genes are TRBV3-1 and TRBJ2-7; 10 nucleotides align to TRBD1. CDR1 and CDR2 from the germline V gene are LGHDT and YNNKEL (reference sequence). V gave up 3 bases and J gave up 4 bases; unmatched junction bases: 3. This CDR3 is built from 14 residues. CDR3 DNA sequence: TGTGCCAGCAGCCACGGGACAGGGGATTACGAGCAGTACTTC. Translation: CASSHGTGDYEQYF.

This clonotype was found many times. This sequence joins TRBV2 and TRBJ1-1; D ambiguous. The CDR3 contains 15 residues. Trimming shortened V by 0 bases and J by 1 base, and 9 bases separated the two germline ends. Germline V gene sequence: CDR1 SNHLY, CDR2 FYNNEI. The CDR3 DNA follows: TGTGCCAGCAGTGAAGCGTGGAGCCCGAACACTGAAGCTTTCTTT. This gives the protein CASSEAWSPNTEAFF.

This clonotype was detected ten times or more. This sequence joins TRBV7-9 and TRBJ2-1, with D perhaps TRBD1 (6 bases). V lost 4 bases, J lost 7 bases, and 20 bases lay in between. The CDR3 is 16 amino acids. Germline V gene sequence: CDR1 SEHNR, CDR2 FQNEAQ (reference sequence). The CDR3 DNA reads TGTGCCAGCAGCTCTGTGACAGGCCTTCCGGGGAATGAGCAGTTCTTC. This encodes CASSSVTGLPGNEQFF.

This clonotype has ten or more counts. Here the CDR3 DNA reads TGTGCCAGCAGCTACAGCCGGACAGGACTGAACACTGAAGCTTTCTTT. Its translation: CASSYSRTGLNTEAFF. The V gene is TRBV7-9, the J gene TRBJ1-1; 7 bases fit TRBD1. CDR1 SEHNR and CDR2 FQNEAQ come from the germline V gene (reference sequence). The CDR3 is 16 residues long. The J segment lost 0 bases and the V segment lost 4 bases, leaving 8 bases of the junction unmatched.

The chain joins TRBV5-5 to TRBJ2-7; D call uncertain. The CDR3 is 15 amino acids. CDR1 is SGHKS, CDR2 YYEKEE, per germline (reference sequence). Trimming took off 4 bases at V and 0 bases at J, with 14 bases between the two ends. CDR3 in DNA: TGTGCCAGCAGCCTAAAAGACACTTTCTCCTACGAGCAGTACTTC. Translated: CASSLKDTFSYEQYF. The full variable domain, its missing parts supplied by reference TRBV5-5 and TRBJ2-7, is DAGVTQSPTHLIKTRGQQVTLRCSPISGHKSVSWYQQVLGQGPQFIFQYYEKEERGRGNFPDRFSARQFPNYSSELNVNALLLGDSALYLCASSLKDTFSYEQYFGPGTRLTVT.

This clonotype was counted many times. This chain uses TRBV27 with TRBJ1-1; D ambiguous. The CDR3 sequence is 16 residues long. In germline, CDR1 is MNHEY, CDR2 SMNVEV (reference sequence). V gave up 3 bases and J gave up 6 bases, with 20 bases separating them. The CDR3 DNA sequence: TGTGCCAGCAGTTTCAGTCAAGGACGGTTGAGAGCTGAAGCTTTCTTT. Its translation: CASSFSQGRLRAEAFF.

This chain joins TRBV27 and TRBJ1-6; D perhaps matches TRBD1 (5 bases). CDR1 is MNHEY and CDR2 is SMNVEV in the germline V gene (reference sequence). The CDR3 length is 15 residues. V was clipped by 0 bases and J by 6 bases, with 9 bases between them. CDR3 nucleotide sequence: TGTGCCAGCAGTTTATCCGAGGGGCCTAATTCACCCCTCCACTTT. Translation: CASSLSEGPNSPLHF.

This clonotype was observed at least ten times. V is TRBV11-2 and J is TRBJ1-1; D is ambiguous. The germline gives CDR1 SGHAT, CDR2 FQNNGV. The CDR3 totals 14 residues. The V end lost 3 bases, the J end lost 1 base, and 9 bases lay between the germline ends. The CDR3 protein is CASSLILGNTEAFF. The CDR3 region has the DNA TGTGCCAGCAGCTTGATTCTGGGGAACACTGAAGCTTTCTTT.

This clonotype was recorded at least ten times. The V gene is TRBV7-6, the J gene TRBJ1-1, with D perhaps TRBD1 (6 bases). This CDR3 has 13 amino acids. Germline V lookup: CDR1 SGHVS, CDR2 FNYEAQ. V was shortened by 5 bases and J by 0 bases, with 7 bases between the two germline ends. The CDR3 region has the DNA TGTGCCAGCAGCCACAGGGTGAACACTGAAGCTTTCTTT. Its translation is CASSHRVNTEAFF.

This clonotype was detected many times. The chain links TRBV6-1 to TRBJ2-1; TRBD2 matches 7 bases. CDR3 length equals 14 residues. Germline-derived CDR1 and CDR2 are MNHNS and SASEGT. V was pared by 7 bases and J by 6 bases, with 9 bases of the junction left unmatched. For the CDR3, the DNA is TGTGCCAGCAACCGGGACTACCTGATCAATGAGCAGTTCTTC. This translates into CASNRDYLINEQFF.

This clonotype was counted at least ten times. J is TRBJ2-7 and V is TRBV6-2 or TRBV6-3; D uncertain. The V end was cut by 2 bases, the J end by 2 bases, with 7 bases between. Germline CDR1 is MNHEY and CDR2 is SVGEGT. There are 13 residues in the CDR3. CDR3 coding DNA: TGTGCCAGCAGTTACGAGCTGGCCTACGAGCAGTACTTC. It translates to CASSYELAYEQYF.

The chain is built from TRBV10-2 and TRBJ2-7; TRBD2 matches 7 bases. J gave up 0 bases and V 7 bases, and 9 bases lay outside the gene matches. Germline V gives CDR1 WSHSY, CDR2 SAAADI. The CDR3 has 15 amino acids. The CDR3 DNA follows: TGCGCCAGCACCCCGTCGCGGGAGCGCTCCTACGAGCAGTACTTC. It is translated as CASTPSRERSYEQYF.